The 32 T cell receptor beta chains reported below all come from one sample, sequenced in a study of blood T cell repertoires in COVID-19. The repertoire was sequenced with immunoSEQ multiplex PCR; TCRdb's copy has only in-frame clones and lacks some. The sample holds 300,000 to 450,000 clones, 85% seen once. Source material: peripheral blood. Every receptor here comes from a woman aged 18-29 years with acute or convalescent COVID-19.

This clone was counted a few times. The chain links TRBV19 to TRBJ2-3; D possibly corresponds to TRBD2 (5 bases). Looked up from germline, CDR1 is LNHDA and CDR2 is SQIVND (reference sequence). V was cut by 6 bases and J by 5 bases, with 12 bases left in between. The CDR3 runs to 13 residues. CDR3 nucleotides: TGTGCCAGTAGGCCCCGAGGAGGAGATACGCAGTATTTT. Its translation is CASRPRGGDTQYF. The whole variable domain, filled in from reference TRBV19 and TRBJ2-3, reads DGGITQSPKYLFRKEGQNVTLSCEQNLNHDAMYWYRQDPGQGLRLIYYSQIVNDFQKGDIAEGYSVSREKKESFPLTVTSAQKNPTAFYLCASRPRGGDTQYFGPGTRLTVL.

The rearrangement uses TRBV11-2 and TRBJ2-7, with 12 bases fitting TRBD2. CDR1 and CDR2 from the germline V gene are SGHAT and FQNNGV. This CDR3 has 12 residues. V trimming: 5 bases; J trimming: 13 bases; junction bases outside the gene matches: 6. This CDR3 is CASSTTSGSGYF. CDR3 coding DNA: TGTGCCAGCAGCACGACTAGCGGGAGTGGTTACTTC. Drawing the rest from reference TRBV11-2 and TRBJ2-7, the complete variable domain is EAGVAQSPRYKIIEKRQSVAFWCNPISGHATLYWYQQILGQGPKLLIQFQNNGVVDDSQLPKDRFSAERLKGVDSTLKIQPAKLEDSAVYLCASSTTSGSGYFGPGTRLTVT.

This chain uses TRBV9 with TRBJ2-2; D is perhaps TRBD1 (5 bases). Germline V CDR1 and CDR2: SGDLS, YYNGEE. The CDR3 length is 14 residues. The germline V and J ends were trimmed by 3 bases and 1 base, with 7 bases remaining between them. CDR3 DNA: TGTGCCAGCAGCGAGGACAAGAACACCGGGGAGCTGTTTTTT. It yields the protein CASSEDKNTGELFF.

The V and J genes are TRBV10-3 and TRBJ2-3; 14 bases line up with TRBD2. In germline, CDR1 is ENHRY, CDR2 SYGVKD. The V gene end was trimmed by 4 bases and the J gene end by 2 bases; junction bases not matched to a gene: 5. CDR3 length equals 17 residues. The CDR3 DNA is TGTGCCATCAGTGCCGGACTAGCGGGAGGAGACACAGATACGCAGTATTTT. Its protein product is CAISAGLAGGDTDTQYF.

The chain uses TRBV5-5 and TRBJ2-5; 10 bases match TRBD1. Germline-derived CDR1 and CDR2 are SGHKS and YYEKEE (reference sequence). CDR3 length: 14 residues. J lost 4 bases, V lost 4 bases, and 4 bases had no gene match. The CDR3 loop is CASSLGQGGETQYF. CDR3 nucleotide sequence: TGTGCCAGCAGCCTAGGACAGGGGGGAGAGACCCAGTACTTC.

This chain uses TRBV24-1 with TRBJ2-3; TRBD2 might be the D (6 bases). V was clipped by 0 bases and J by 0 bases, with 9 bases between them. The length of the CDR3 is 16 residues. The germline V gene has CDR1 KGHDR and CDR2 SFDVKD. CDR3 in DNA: TGTGCCACCAGTGATTTGCGGCGGGGCAGCACAGATACGCAGTATTTT. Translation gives CATSDLRRGSTDTQYF.

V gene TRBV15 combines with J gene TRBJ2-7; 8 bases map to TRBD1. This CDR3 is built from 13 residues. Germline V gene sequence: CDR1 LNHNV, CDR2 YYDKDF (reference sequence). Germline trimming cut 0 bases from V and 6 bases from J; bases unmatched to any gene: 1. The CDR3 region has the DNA TGTGCCACCAGCAGAGATGACAGGGGCGAGCAGTACTTC. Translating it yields CATSRDDRGEQYF.

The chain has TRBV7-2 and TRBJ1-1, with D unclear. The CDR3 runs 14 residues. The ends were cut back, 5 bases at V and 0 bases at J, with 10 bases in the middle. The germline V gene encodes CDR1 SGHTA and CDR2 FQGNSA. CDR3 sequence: CASSPYGLNTEAFF. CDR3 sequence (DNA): TGTGCCAGCAGCCCCTACGGGTTGAACACTGAAGCTTTCTTT.

The CDR3 sequence is CASSRPGQGYNEQFF. CDR3 DNA sequence: TGTGCCAGCAGCCGTCCGGGACAGGGGTACAATGAGCAGTTCTTC. This chain uses TRBV3-1 (or the pseudogene TRBV3-2) with TRBJ2-1; 10 bases match TRBD1. Trimming at V came to 4 bases and at J to 4 bases, leaving 4 bases not matched to a gene. The CDR3 has 15 amino acids. Germline V CDR1 and CDR2: LGHDT, YNNKEL (reference sequence).

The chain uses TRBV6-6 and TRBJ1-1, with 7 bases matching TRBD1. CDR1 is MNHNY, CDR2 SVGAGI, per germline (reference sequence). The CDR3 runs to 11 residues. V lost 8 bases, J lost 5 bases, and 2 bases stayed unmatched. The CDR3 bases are TGTGCCAGCGGACAGGCGACTGAAGCTTTCTTT. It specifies CASGQATEAFF.

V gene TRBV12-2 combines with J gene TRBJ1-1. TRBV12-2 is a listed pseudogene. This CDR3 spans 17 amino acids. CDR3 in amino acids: CASRLVEGRQPNTEAFF. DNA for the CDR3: TGTGCAAGTCGCTTAGTGGAGGGGAGGCAGCCGAACACTGAAGCTTTCTTT.

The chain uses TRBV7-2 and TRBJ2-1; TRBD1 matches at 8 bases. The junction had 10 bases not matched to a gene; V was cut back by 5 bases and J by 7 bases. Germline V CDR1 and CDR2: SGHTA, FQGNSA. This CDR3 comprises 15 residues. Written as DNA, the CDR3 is TGTGCCAGCAGCACCCGACAGGGGCAAGGAAATGAGCAGTTCTTC. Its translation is CASSTRQGQGNEQFF.

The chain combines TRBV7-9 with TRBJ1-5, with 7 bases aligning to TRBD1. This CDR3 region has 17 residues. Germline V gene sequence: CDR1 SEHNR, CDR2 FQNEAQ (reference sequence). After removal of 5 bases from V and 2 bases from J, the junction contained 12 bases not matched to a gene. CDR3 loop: CASSPPTGTEGNQPQHF. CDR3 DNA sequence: TGTGCCAGCAGCCCCCCCACCGGGACAGAGGGCAATCAGCCCCAGCATTTT.

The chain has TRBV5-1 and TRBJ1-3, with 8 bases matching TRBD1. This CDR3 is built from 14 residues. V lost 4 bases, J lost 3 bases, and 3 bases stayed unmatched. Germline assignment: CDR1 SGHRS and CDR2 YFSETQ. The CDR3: CASSPDRGGNTIYF. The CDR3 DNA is TGCGCCAGCAGCCCTGACAGGGGTGGAAACACCATATATTTT.

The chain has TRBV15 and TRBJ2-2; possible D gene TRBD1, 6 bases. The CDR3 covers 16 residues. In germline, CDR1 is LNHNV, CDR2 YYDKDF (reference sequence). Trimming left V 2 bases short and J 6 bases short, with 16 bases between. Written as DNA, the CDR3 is TGTGCCACCAGCAGAACAGGGAATGTACAGTCCGGGGAGCTGTTTTTT. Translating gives CATSRTGNVQSGELFF. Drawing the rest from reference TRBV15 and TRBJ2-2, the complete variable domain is DAMVIQNPRYQVTQFGKPVTLSCSQTLNHNVMYWYQQKSSQAPKLLFHYYDKDFNNEADTPDNFQSRRPNTSFCFLDIRSPGLGDTAMYLCATSRTGNVQSGELFFGEGSRLTVL.

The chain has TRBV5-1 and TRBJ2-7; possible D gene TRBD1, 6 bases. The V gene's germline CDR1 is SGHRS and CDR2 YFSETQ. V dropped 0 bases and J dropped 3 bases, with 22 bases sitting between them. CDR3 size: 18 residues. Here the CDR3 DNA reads TGCGCCAGCAGCTTGGAAGGGGGTGGGTATTATTCCAACTACGAGCAGTACTTC. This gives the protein CASSLEGGGYYSNYEQYF.

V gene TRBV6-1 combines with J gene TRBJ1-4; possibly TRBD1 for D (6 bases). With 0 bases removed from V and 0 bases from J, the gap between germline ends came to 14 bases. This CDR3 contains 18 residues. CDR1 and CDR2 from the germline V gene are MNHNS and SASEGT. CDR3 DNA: TGTGCCAGCAGTGAAGCGTTGCTGGGGGCGGCAACTAATGAAAAACTGTTTTTT. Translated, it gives CASSEALLGAATNEKLFF.

CDR3 nucleotides: TGTGCCAGCAGTTCCCAGGCGGGACTAGCGTTCTACGAGCAGTACTTC. This gives the protein CASSSQAGLAFYEQYF. The J gene is TRBJ2-7, the V gene TRBV28; 10 bases are shared with TRBD2. The CDR3 sequence is 16 residues long. V lost 4 bases to trimming and J lost 3 bases; unmatched junction nucleotides: 9. The germline V gene encodes CDR1 MDHEN and CDR2 SYDVKM.

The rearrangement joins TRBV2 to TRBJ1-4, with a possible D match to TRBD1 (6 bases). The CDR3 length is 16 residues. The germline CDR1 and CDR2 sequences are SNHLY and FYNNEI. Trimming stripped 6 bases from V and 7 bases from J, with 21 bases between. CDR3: CASSQQGGELSEKLFF. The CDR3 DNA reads TGTGCCAGCAGCCAACAAGGGGGAGAGTTGAGTGAAAAACTGTTTTTT.

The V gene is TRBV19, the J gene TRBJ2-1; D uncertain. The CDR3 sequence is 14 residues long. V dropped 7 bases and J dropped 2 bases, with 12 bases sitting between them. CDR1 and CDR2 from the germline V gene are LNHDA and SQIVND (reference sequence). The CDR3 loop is CASTNSRTYNEQFF. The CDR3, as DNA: TGTGCCAGTACCAACTCGAGGACCTACAATGAGCAGTTCTTC.

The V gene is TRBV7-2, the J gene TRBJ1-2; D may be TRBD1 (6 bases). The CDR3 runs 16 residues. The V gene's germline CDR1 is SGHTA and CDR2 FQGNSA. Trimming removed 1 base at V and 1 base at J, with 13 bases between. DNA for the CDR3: TGTGCCAGCAGCTTAGGGACAGACTACCTTAACTATGGCTACACCTTC. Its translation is CASSLGTDYLNYGYTF. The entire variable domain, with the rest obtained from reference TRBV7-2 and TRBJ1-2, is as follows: GAGVSQSPSNKVTEKGKDVELRCDPISGHTALYWYRQSLGQGLEFLIYFQGNSAPDKSGLPSDRFSAERTGGSVSTLTIQRTQQEDSAVYLCASSLGTDYLNYGYTFGSGTRLTVV.

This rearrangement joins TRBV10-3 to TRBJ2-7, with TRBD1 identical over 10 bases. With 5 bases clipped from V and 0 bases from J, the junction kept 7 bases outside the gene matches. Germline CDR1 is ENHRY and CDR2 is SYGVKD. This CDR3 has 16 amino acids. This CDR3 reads CAISSGTGDSSYEQYF. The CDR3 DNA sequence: TGTGCCATCAGTTCCGGGACAGGGGATTCCTCCTACGAGCAGTACTTC.

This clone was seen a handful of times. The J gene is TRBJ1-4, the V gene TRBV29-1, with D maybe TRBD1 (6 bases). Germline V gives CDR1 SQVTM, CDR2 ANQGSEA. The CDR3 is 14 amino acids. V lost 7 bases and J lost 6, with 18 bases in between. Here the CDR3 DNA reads TGCAGCGCGGGGGATAAGGGGGTATATGAAAAACTGTTTTTT. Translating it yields CSAGDKGVYEKLFF.

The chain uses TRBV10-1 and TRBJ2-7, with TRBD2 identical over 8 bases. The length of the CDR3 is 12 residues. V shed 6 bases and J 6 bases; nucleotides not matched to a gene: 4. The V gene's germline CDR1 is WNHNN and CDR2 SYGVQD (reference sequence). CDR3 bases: TGCGCCAGCAGCGGGGGGGCAGCCGAGCAGTACTTC. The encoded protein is CASSGGAAEQYF.

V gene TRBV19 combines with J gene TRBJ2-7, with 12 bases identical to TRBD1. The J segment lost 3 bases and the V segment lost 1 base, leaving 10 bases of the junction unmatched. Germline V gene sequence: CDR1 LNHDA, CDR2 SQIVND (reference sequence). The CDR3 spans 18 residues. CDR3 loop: CASSIVGTGGVPVYEQYF. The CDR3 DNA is TGTGCCAGTAGTATAGTTGGGACAGGGGGCGTCCCAGTCTACGAGCAGTACTTC.

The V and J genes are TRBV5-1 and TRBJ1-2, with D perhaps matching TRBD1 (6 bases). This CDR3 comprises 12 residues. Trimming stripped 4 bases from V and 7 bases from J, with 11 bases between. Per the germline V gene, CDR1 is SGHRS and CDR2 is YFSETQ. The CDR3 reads CASSGDTSGYTF. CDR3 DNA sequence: TGCGCCAGCAGCGGGGACACCAGTGGCTACACCTTC.

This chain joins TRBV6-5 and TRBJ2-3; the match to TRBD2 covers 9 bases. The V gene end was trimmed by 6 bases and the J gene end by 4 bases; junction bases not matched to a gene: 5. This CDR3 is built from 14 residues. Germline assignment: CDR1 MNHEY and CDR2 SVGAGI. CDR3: CASRPSGRSDTQYF. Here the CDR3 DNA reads TGTGCCAGCAGACCAAGCGGGAGGTCAGATACGCAGTATTTT.

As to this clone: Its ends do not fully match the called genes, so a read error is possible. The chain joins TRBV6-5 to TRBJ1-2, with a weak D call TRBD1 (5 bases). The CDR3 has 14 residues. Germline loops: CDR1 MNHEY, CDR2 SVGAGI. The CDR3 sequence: CASWGVVGDYGYTF. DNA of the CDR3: TGTGCCAGTTGGGGAGTTGTGGGGGACTATGGTTACACCTTC.

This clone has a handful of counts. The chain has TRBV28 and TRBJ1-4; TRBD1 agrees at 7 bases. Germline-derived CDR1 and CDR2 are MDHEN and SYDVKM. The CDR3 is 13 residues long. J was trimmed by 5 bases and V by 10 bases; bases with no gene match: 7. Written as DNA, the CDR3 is TGTGCCACTGAGGCGGGACAGAATGAAAAACTGTTTTTT. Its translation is CATEAGQNEKLFF.

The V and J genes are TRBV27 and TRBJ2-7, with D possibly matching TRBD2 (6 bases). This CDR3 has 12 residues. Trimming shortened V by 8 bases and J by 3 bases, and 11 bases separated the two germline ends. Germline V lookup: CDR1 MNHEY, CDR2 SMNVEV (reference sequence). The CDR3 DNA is TGTGCCAGCGGCGGCGGGGACTACGAGCAGTACTTC. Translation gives CASGGGDYEQYF.

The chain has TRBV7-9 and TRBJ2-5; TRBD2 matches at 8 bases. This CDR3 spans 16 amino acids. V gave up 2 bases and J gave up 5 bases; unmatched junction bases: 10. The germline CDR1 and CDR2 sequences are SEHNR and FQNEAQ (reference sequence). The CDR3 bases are TGTGCCAGCAGCTTACAGTCGGGAGGGCTCTGGGAGACCCAGTACTTC. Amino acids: CASSLQSGGLWETQYF. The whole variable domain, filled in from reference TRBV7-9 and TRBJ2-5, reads DTGVSQNPRHKITKRGQNVTFRCDPISEHNRLYWYRQTLGQGPEFLTYFQNEAQLEKSRLLSDRFSAERPKGSFSTLEIQRTEQGDSAMYLCASSLQSGGLWETQYFGPGTRLLVL.

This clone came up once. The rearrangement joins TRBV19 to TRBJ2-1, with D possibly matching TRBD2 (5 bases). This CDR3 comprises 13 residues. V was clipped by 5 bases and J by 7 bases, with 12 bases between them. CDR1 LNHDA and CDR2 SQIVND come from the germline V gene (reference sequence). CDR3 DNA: TGTGCCAGTAGTTTGGAGCGGCTTAATGAGCAGTTCTTC. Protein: CASSLERLNEQFF.